Shown below are 10 T cell receptor beta chains from a single sample sequenced in a study of graft-versus-host responses after intestinal transplantation. The repertoire was sequenced with immunoSEQ multiplex PCR; TCRdb's copy has only in-frame clones and lacks some. The sample lists around 71,000 clones, over 85% occurring once. The sample was bone marrow, taken around 730 days after intestinal transplantation. The receptors were gathered from a human patient who received an intestinal transplant, so some T cells may come from the graft donor.

The V call is TRBV20-1, the J call TRBJ1-1; a weak D match, TRBD1 (5 bases). With 6 bases removed from V and 5 bases from J, the gap between germline ends came to 10 bases. Germline V CDR1 and CDR2: DFQATT, SNEGSKA (reference sequence). This CDR3 comprises 11 residues. The CDR3 bases are TGCAGTGCGGGGGGGGGAACTGAAGCTTTCTTT. This translates into CSAGGGTEAFF.

The CDR3 is CAIIKTNQPQHF. Written as DNA, the CDR3 is TGTGCCATCATAAAGACAAATCAGCCCCAGCATTTT. The genes are TRBV10-3 and TRBJ1-5; the D is unclear. The CDR3 has 12 amino acids. In germline, CDR1 is ENHRY, CDR2 SYGVKD. Trimming removed 7 bases from V and 4 bases from J, with 8 bases in between.

The genes are TRBV6-5 and TRBJ2-7, with TRBD1 identical over 7 bases. Looked up from germline, CDR1 is MNHEY and CDR2 is SVGAGI. The length of the CDR3 is 16 residues. Trimming cost V 0 bases and J 3 bases; bases outside gene matches: 8. This chain's CDR3 is CASSYSKTRQGYEQYF. CDR3 coding DNA: TGTGCCAGCAGTTACTCCAAGACAAGACAGGGCTACGAGCAGTACTTC.

The rearrangement links TRBV28 to TRBJ2-1; no clear D. The length of the CDR3 is 19 residues. Looked up from germline, CDR1 is MDHEN and CDR2 is SYDVKM. Trimming shortened V by 6 bases and J by 0 bases, and 24 bases separated the two germline ends. The CDR3 DNA sequence: TGTGCCAGCAGCCTAGGTGGAAAGGTACTCTGGAGCTCCTACAATGAGCAGTTCTTC. This gives the protein CASSLGGKVLWSSYNEQFF.

The rearrangement joins TRBV28 to TRBJ1-5, with D unresolved. Trimming removed 6 bases at V and 5 bases at J, with 14 bases between. The CDR3 totals 14 residues. Germline CDR1 is MDHEN and CDR2 is SYDVKM. DNA for the CDR3: TGTGCCAGCAGCACACCGGCCGGCTATCAGCCCCAGCATTTT. Protein product: CASSTPAGYQPQHF.

The chain joins TRBV14 to TRBJ1-2; D not certain. Between the trimmed V and J ends, which lost 5 bases and 8 bases, there was a span of 15 bases. Germline CDR1 and CDR2: SGHDN and FVKESK. This CDR3 contains 13 residues. CDR3 nucleotide sequence: TGTGCCAGCAGCTATGGGAGTTCCGACGGCTACACCTTC. It translates to CASSYGSSDGYTF.

This clone was counted a single time. The chain joins TRBV7-2 to TRBJ1-6; 9 positions match TRBD1. This CDR3 contains 15 residues. Unmatched junction bases numbered 6, after V lost 5 bases and J lost 7 bases. Germline CDR1 SGHTA, CDR2 FQGNSA. The CDR3 sequence: CASSRRGTGNSPLHF. DNA of the CDR3: TGTGCCAGCAGCCGAAGGGGGACAGGGAATTCACCCCTCCACTTT.

This clone was found once. The genes are TRBV5-1 and TRBJ1-4; D unclear. The germline gives CDR1 SGHRS, CDR2 YFSETQ. This CDR3 contains 13 residues. V shed 5 bases and J shed 6 bases, with 11 bases lying between them. The CDR3 coding sequence is TGCGCCAGCAGTACCTCGGCCGATGAAAAACTGTTTTTT. Its protein product is CASSTSADEKLFF.

This rearrangement joins TRBV12-2 to TRBJ1-1. TRBV12-2 is a pseudogene locus. The CDR3 spans 11 residues. In DNA, the CDR3 is TGTGCCAGCAGCCGTACGCTTGAAGCTTTCTTT. This codes for CASSRTLEAFF.

Concerning this clone itself: At the DNA level, this CDR3 is encoded by other sequences in the same sample as well. V gene TRBV13 combines with J gene TRBJ2-5, with 8 bases fitting TRBD2. Germline V gene sequence: CDR1 PRHDT, CDR2 FYEKMQ (reference sequence). Trimming removed 2 bases from V and 1 base from J; junction bases left unmatched: 3. The CDR3 length is 15 residues. This CDR3 reads CASSLSSGPQETQYF. In nucleotides, the CDR3 is TGTGCCAGCAGCTTATCTAGCGGGCCCCAAGAGACCCAGTACTTC.